This passage covers 16 T cell receptor beta chains from one sample sequenced in a study of spatial heterogeneity in lung cancer (dated by TCRdb to about 2019). Library preparation employed 5' RACE. The listed sequencing device is NextSeq 500. Starting from the raw public reads, TCRdb applied fastp trimming at Q25, assembled clones with MiXCR and retained in-frame beta chains. Duplicate CDR3 protein sequences are folded into a single record with the most common DNA and genes. In this sample the table shows 3,600 or so distinct CDR3 sequences, roughly 7.7% of which occur a single time. The ten most abundant clones make up around 20% of the sample. The time point label of this sample denotes: sample taken at primary tumor resection. Without any cell sorting, TCR sequencing was performed on whole RNA extracted either from tumor and nontumor lung tissue or from cryopreserved PBMC samples. Specimen: normal lung tissue next to the tumor, collected at surgery. The source is a male donor with early-stage non-small cell lung cancer.

By share of the sample, this clonotype is medium-sized. This rearrangement joins TRBV7-2 to TRBJ1-5, with D perhaps matching TRBD1 (6 bases). The CDR3 length is 14 residues. CDR1 SGHTA and CDR2 FQGNSA come from the germline V gene. Trimming removed 1 base from V and 6 bases from J, with 10 bases in between. The CDR3 DNA is TGTGCCAGCAGCTTAGGGGACACGGGTCAGCCCCAGCATTTT. Translating gives CASSLGDTGQPQHF.

This clonotype is medium-sized within its sample. V and J are TRBV4-1 and TRBJ2-3; 8 bases align to TRBD2. This CDR3 is 15 amino acids long. CDR1 is MGHRA and CDR2 is YSYEKL in the germline V gene. The junction had 6 bases not matched to a gene; V was cut back by 3 bases and J by 4 bases. CDR3 bases: TGCGCCAGCAGCCATGGCGGGAGGTTCGCAGATACGCAGTATTTT. It yields the protein CASSHGGRFADTQYF.

This clonotype was counted many times. This chain joins TRBV29-1 and TRBJ2-1; D uncertain. V was shortened by 0 bases and J by 5 bases, with 5 bases between the two germline ends. Germline V lookup: CDR1 SQVTM, CDR2 ANQGSEA. The CDR3 is 12 amino acids. DNA of the CDR3: TGCAGCGTTGAAGACTACCACAATGAGCAGTTCTTC. Translation: CSVEDYHNEQFF.

This clonotype was counted at least ten times. The chain combines TRBV7-9 with TRBJ1-5, with TRBD1 as a possible D gene (6 bases). Trimming stripped 5 bases from V and 4 bases from J, with 15 bases between. CDR1 and CDR2 (germline): SEHNR, FQNEAQ (reference sequence). The CDR3 runs to 15 residues. The CDR3 reads CASSDGQPGNQPQHF. The CDR3 DNA reads TGTGCCAGCAGCGATGGACAGCCAGGAAATCAGCCCCAGCATTTT.

This clonotype is categorized as medium-sized. The DNA for the CDR3 is TGTGCCAGCAGTTTAAGACTAGCGGGAAAGCAGTTCTTC. This encodes CASSLRLAGKQFF. The genes are TRBV27 and TRBJ2-1; TRBD2 agrees at 11 bases. V lost 2 bases to trimming and J lost 11 bases; unmatched junction nucleotides: 2. The CDR3 covers 13 residues. Looked up from germline, CDR1 is MNHEY and CDR2 is SMNVEV (reference sequence).

The CDR3 here is CASSYLYEQFF. CDR3 bases: TGTGCCAGCAGTTACTTGTATGAGCAGTTCTTC. J is TRBJ2-1 and V is TRBV6-5; no clear D gene. The CDR3 consists of 11 residues. The germline CDR1 and CDR2 sequences are MNHEY and SVGAGI. V dropped 1 base and J dropped 8 bases, with 3 bases sitting between them.

This clonotype was seen at least ten times. The CDR3 DNA reads TGTGCCATCAGCGGACAGGGGAACACCGGGGAGCTGTTTTTT. Amino acid sequence: CAISGQGNTGELFF. The V gene is TRBV10-3, the J gene TRBJ2-2, with 8 positions matching TRBD1. J was trimmed by 1 base and V by 6 bases; bases with no gene match: 1. The CDR3 has 14 residues. The germline CDR1 and CDR2 sequences are ENHRY and SYGVKD.

This clonotype is termed medium-sized (0.01 to 0.1%). The rearrangement links TRBV25-1 to TRBJ2-5, with TRBD2 identical over 9 bases. CDR3 size: 14 residues. Looked up from germline, CDR1 is MGHDK and CDR2 is SYGVNS. The V and J ends lost 4 bases and 4 bases, in that order; junction bases with no gene match: 4. Written as DNA, the CDR3 is TGTGCCAGCAGTGGAGCGGGGGGTCGAGAGACCCAGTACTTC. Translation gives CASSGAGGRETQYF.

Within the sample, this clonotype is medium-sized (0.01 to 0.1%). This chain connects TRBV5-4 to TRBJ1-2, with D tentatively TRBD1 (5 bases). CDR3 length: 14 residues. Germline-derived CDR1 and CDR2 are SGHNT and YYREEE (reference sequence). Trimming pared 0 bases from V and 4 bases from J, leaving 10 bases between. The CDR3 spells CASSLGTGAYGYTF. CDR3 coding DNA: TGTGCCAGCAGCTTGGGAACAGGCGCCTATGGCTACACCTTC.

This clonotype was seen more than once but under ten times. The chain employs TRBV7-8 and TRBJ2-6, with D unclear. This CDR3 contains 15 residues. V lost 5 bases, J lost 0 bases, and 8 bases lay in between. The germline V gene has CDR1 SGHVS and CDR2 FQNEAQ. The CDR3 spells CASSLSSSGANVLTF. The DNA for the CDR3 is TGTGCCAGCAGCCTCTCGAGCTCTGGGGCCAACGTCCTGACTTTC.

By frequency in the sample, this clonotype is medium-sized (0.01 to 0.1%). The chain uses TRBV5-6 and TRBJ2-1, with D perhaps matching TRBD1 or TRBD2 (5 bases each). V lost 2 bases and J 9 bases, leaving 15 bases between the germline ends. CDR1 is SGHDT, CDR2 YYEEEE, per germline. The CDR3 runs 14 residues. The CDR3 coding sequence is TGTGCCAGCAGCTTCACCCGGGGCAGCGGTGAGCAGTTCTTC. Translating it yields CASSFTRGSGEQFF.

This clonotype ranks as medium-sized. The chain recombines TRBV24-1 with TRBJ2-2, with D tentatively TRBD1 (6 bases). Trimming cost V 10 bases and J 1 base, with 12 bases left between them. CDR3 length: 14 amino acids. Germline V gives CDR1 KGHDR, CDR2 SFDVKD. The CDR3 here is CATGLGQNTGELFF. The CDR3 DNA reads as TGTGCCACAGGACTGGGACAGAACACCGGGGAGCTGTTTTTT.

This clonotype has a count of ten or more. This rearrangement joins TRBV27 to TRBJ2-5, with D possibly TRBD2 on 6 matching bases. With 2 bases removed from V and 2 bases from J, the gap between germline ends came to 18 bases. The germline V gene encodes CDR1 MNHEY and CDR2 SMNVEV (reference sequence). CDR3 length: 17 residues. CDR3 DNA sequence: TGTGCCAGCAGTTTAATCCCAGCGGGTGCGGGACAAGAGACCCAGTACTTC. As protein: CASSLIPAGAGQETQYF.

This clonotype was detected a few times. The V and J genes are TRBV2 and TRBJ2-7, with TRBD1 matching 7 bases. The CDR3 contains 15 residues. The V gene end was trimmed by 2 bases and the J gene end by 1 base; junction bases not matched to a gene: 5. CDR1 is SNHLY, CDR2 FYNNEI, per germline. CDR3 residues: CASSERDSLSYEQYF. The DNA of the CDR3 is TGTGCCAGCAGTGAAAGGGACAGCCTATCCTACGAGCAGTACTTC.

This clonotype has a count of ten or more. The V and J genes are TRBV7-6 and TRBJ2-3; 14 bases are shared with TRBD2. V lost 5 bases and J lost 5; bases outside the gene matches: 9. Germline assignment: CDR1 SGHVS and CDR2 FNYEAQ. The CDR3 runs 17 residues. This chain's CDR3 is CASSPGTSGGGGDTQYF. Here the CDR3 DNA reads TGTGCCAGCAGCCCAGGGACTAGCGGGGGCGGTGGAGATACGCAGTATTTT.

This clonotype is termed medium-sized. The V call is TRBV7-9, the J call TRBJ1-2; D remains ambiguous. CDR1 and CDR2 (germline): SEHNR, FQNEAQ (reference sequence). Trimming took off 5 bases at V and 4 bases at J, with 8 bases between the two ends. This CDR3 contains 12 residues. CDR3 DNA sequence: TGTGCCAGCAGCCCCCAGAGCTATGGCTACACCTTC. Encoded protein: CASSPQSYGYTF.